This T cell receptor (beta chain) was captured in a study of T cell responses to AZD1222 COVID-19 vaccine. Assay used: immunoSEQ multiplex PCR; TCRdb lists only in-frame clones, some missing. The table includes 120,000 or so clones, roughly 88% detected once. The CDR3 runs to 13 residues. Trimming took off 3 bases at V and 2 bases at J, with 8 bases between the two ends. CDR1 is MNHEY and CDR2 is SMNVEV in the germline V gene (reference sequence). The chain combines TRBV27 with TRBJ2-7; D not certain. The sequence derives from an adult in good health. The sample was peripheral blood, taken on day 0 of AZD1222 vaccination. This CDR3 reads CASSLTPTYEQYF. The CDR3 region has the DNA TGTGCCAGCAGTTTGACCCCGACCTACGAGCAGTACTTC.